A single sample gave rise to the 18 T cell receptor beta chains below, sequenced in a study of identical twins. From the 5' RACE reads, TCRdb called clonotypes with MiXCR, one entry per CDR3 protein. Of under 450,000 distinct CDR3 sequences detected, around 20% appear once; the ten largest clones hold roughly an eighth. Sequenced material: naive T cells sorted from blood. These receptors were collected from a man aged 45 to 65 in good health.

The rearrangement links TRBV30 to TRBJ2-2; D call uncertain. CDR1 is GTSNPN and CDR2 is SVGIG in the germline V gene (reference sequence). The CDR3 runs 11 residues. Trimming removed 8 bases from V and 4 bases from J, with 8 bases in between. The CDR3 nucleotides are TGTGCCCGGTTATCCACCGGGGAGCTGTTTTTT. Encoded protein: CARLSTGELFF.

This clonotype was seen repeatedly, ten times or more. The gene calls are TRBV6-1 and TRBJ2-7, with 8 bases lining up with TRBD1. Trimming took 3 bases from V and 2 from J; bases not matched to a gene: 12. Germline loops: CDR1 MNHNS, CDR2 SASEGT. This CDR3 comprises 17 residues. CDR3 coding DNA: TGTGCCAGCAGTGAGTATGACAGGGGCCTTCTTACCTACGAGCAGTACTTC. Translation: CASSEYDRGLLTYEQYF.

The chain joins TRBV11-2 to TRBJ2-7; the match to TRBD1 covers 10 bases. Germline V gene lookup returns CDR1 SGHAT and CDR2 FQNNGV. There are 16 residues in the CDR3. V dropped 5 bases and J dropped 4; count of bases not matched to a gene: 11. For the CDR3, the DNA is TGTGCCAGCAGCGGCTGGACAGGGGGATCTTGGTACGAGCAGTACTTC. Translated: CASSGWTGGSWYEQYF.

This clonotype was seen at least ten times. The rearrangement joins TRBV4-1 to TRBJ2-1; D remains unclear. Germline V CDR1 and CDR2: MGHRA, YSYEKL. The V end was cut by 1 base, the J end by 2 bases, with 9 bases between. The CDR3 loop spans 15 amino acids. CDR3 in DNA: TGCGCCAGCAGCCAAGGAGGTTACCCCTACAATGAGCAGTTCTTC. It translates to CASSQGGYPYNEQFF.

The rearrangement uses TRBV12-3 or TRBV12-4 and TRBJ1-1; D ambiguous. The ends were cut back, 4 bases at V and 1 base at J, with 7 bases in the middle. CDR3 length: 13 residues. The CDR3 nucleotides read TGTGCCAGCAGTTCCATCTCGAACACTGAAGCTTTCTTT. As protein: CASSSISNTEAFF.

The gene calls are TRBV5-1 and TRBJ1-2; the D is unclear. CDR3 length: 15 amino acids. Per the germline V gene, CDR1 is SGHRS and CDR2 is YFSETQ. Between the trimmed V and J ends, which lost 2 bases and 0 bases, there was a span of 11 bases. The CDR3 region has the DNA TGCGCCAGCAGCTTAATTGGAGACTCTAACTATGGCTACACCTTC. Its protein product is CASSLIGDSNYGYTF. Looking up the rest from reference TRBV5-1 and TRBJ1-2 gives the full variable domain: KAGVTQTPRYLIKTRGQQVTLSCSPISGHRSVSWYQQTPGQGLQFLFEYFSETQRNKGNFPGRFSGRQFSNSRSEMNVSTLELGDSALYLCASSLIGDSNYGYTFGSGTRLTVV.

This clonotype was observed a few times. The chain links TRBV18 to TRBJ1-1, with D perhaps TRBD1 (5 bases). Germline V gene data show CDR1 as KGHSH and CDR2 as LQKENI. This CDR3 is built from 16 residues. V was clipped by 1 base and J by 4 bases, with 16 bases between them. The CDR3 nucleotides read TGTGCCAGCTCACCACAAGCAAAGGGGTCTGCCACTGAAGCTTTCTTT. This sequence encodes CASSPQAKGSATEAFF.

This sequence joins TRBV7-2 and TRBJ2-1, with TRBD1 matching 7 bases. Germline V CDR1 and CDR2: SGHTA, FQGNSA. The J segment lost 1 base and the V segment lost 6 bases, leaving 6 bases of the junction unmatched. The CDR3 has 15 amino acids. CDR3 protein: CASSQHRGSYNEQFF. The CDR3 nucleotides read TGTGCCAGCAGTCAACACAGGGGATCCTACAATGAGCAGTTCTTC. Full variable domain (outside the CDR3, taken from reference TRBV7-2 and TRBJ2-1): GAGVSQSPSNKVTEKGKDVELRCDPISGHTALYWYRQSLGQGLEFLIYFQGNSAPDKSGLPSDRFSAERTGGSVSTLTIQRTQQEDSAVYLCASSQHRGSYNEQFFGPGTRLTVL.

This clonotype was counted at least ten times. This chain links TRBV9 with TRBJ1-1, with D tentatively TRBD1 (5 bases). The V end lost 0 bases, the J end lost 3 bases, and 9 bases lay between the germline ends. Germline CDR1 reads SGDLS; CDR2 reads YYNGEE. The CDR3 is made up of 14 amino acids. Here the CDR3 reads CASSVDFRDTEAFF. CDR3 DNA sequence: TGTGCCAGCAGCGTAGATTTCAGGGACACTGAAGCTTTCTTT.

The J gene is TRBJ1-4, the V gene TRBV7-9; perhaps TRBD1 as D (5 bases). Germline V lookup: CDR1 SEHNR, CDR2 FQNEAQ (reference sequence). Trimming stripped 4 bases from V and 4 bases from J, with 13 bases between. This CDR3 has 15 amino acids. CDR3 in DNA: TGTGCCAGCAGCTCGGGACTCACATATAATGAAAAACTGTTTTTT. As protein: CASSSGLTYNEKLFF.

In this sample, this clonotype turned up a few times. V gene TRBV7-8 combines with J gene TRBJ2-2; 8 positions match TRBD2. Trimming at V came to 5 bases and at J to 8 bases, leaving 16 bases not matched to a gene. The germline gives CDR1 SGHVS, CDR2 FQNEAQ. This CDR3 is 17 amino acids long. DNA of the CDR3: TGTGCCAGCAGCCGATACGTCGTTGCGGGGGGTCGAGGGGAGCTGTTTTTT. Its protein product is CASSRYVVAGGRGELFF.

This clonotype was counted many times. The chain combines TRBV18 with TRBJ2-7; 11 nucleotides align to TRBD1. This CDR3 region has 16 residues. Germline V gene lookup returns CDR1 KGHSH and CDR2 LQKENI. V lost 5 bases to trimming and J lost 3 bases; unmatched junction nucleotides: 9. The CDR3 is CASSAPGTGGSYEQYF. The CDR3 nucleotides are TGTGCCAGCTCAGCCCCCGGGACAGGGGGGAGCTACGAGCAGTACTTC.

The CDR3 protein is CASSVGNSPNEQYF. The CDR3 region has the DNA TGTGCCAGCAGCGTAGGGAACTCCCCCAACGAGCAGTACTTC. This chain uses TRBV9 with TRBJ2-7, with D hard to call. Germline assignment: CDR1 SGDLS and CDR2 YYNGEE. This CDR3 is 14 amino acids long. Trimming took 0 bases from V and 5 from J, leaving 12 bases between them. The full variable domain, completed using reference TRBV9 and TRBJ2-7, is DSGVTQTPKHLITATGQRVTLRCSPRSGDLSVYWYQQSLDQGLQFLIQYYNGEERAKGNILERFSAQQFPDLHSELNLSSLELGDSALYFCASSVGNSPNEQYFGPGTRLTVT.

This clonotype was counted between two and nine times. The chain employs TRBV18 and TRBJ1-3; the D gene is possibly TRBD1 (5 bases). The V gene lost 5 bases and the J gene lost 3 bases, with 17 bases spanning the gap. This CDR3 has 16 amino acids. Germline CDR1 is KGHSH and CDR2 is LQKENI. CDR3 nucleotide sequence: TGTGCCAGCTCAGACCAGACCATGGGGGATGGAAACACCATATATTTT. Amino acids: CASSDQTMGDGNTIYF.

A few counts support this clonotype. The V and J genes are TRBV2 and TRBJ2-1, with D perhaps matching TRBD1 or TRBD2 (6 bases each). V dropped 7 bases and J dropped 2 bases, with 12 bases sitting between them. The CDR3 runs 14 residues. Germline CDR1 SNHLY, CDR2 FYNNEI. CDR3 bases: TGTGCCAGCACCGGGGGCGCAGCCTACAATGAGCAGTTCTTC. Residues: CASTGGAAYNEQFF.

The rearrangement links TRBV28 to TRBJ2-1, with 11 bases identical to TRBD2. The CDR3 contains 19 residues. With V trimmed by 2 bases and J by 8 bases, 17 bases remained unmatched. CDR1 is MDHEN and CDR2 is SYDVKM in the germline V gene. CDR3 bases: TGTGCCAGCAGTTTAGTTTCCTTAGCGGGGGGGGTGAGTGAGGATGAGCAGTTCTTC. Protein sequence: CASSLVSLAGGVSEDEQFF.

This clonotype was found a few times. The gene calls are TRBV6-2 or TRBV6-3 and TRBJ2-3; TRBD1 aligns across 9 bases. Germline V gene lookup returns CDR1 MNHEY and CDR2 SVGEGT. The junction had 9 bases not matched to a gene; V was cut back by 5 bases and J by 6 bases. CDR3 length: 15 residues. CDR3 residues: CASSPDRGRGDTQYF. The CDR3 bases are TGTGCCAGCAGTCCGGACAGGGGACGAGGGGATACGCAGTATTTT.

V usage is TRBV30 and J usage is TRBJ1-5; 8 positions match TRBD1. CDR3 length: 14 amino acids. Germline V gene sequence: CDR1 GTSNPN, CDR2 SVGIG (reference sequence). The V and J ends lost 2 bases and 1 base, in that order; junction bases with no gene match: 1. CDR3 DNA: TGTGCCTGGAGTAGACAGGGGAGCAATCAGCCCCAGCATTTT. This gives the protein CAWSRQGSNQPQHF.